This TCR beta chain was sequenced for a study of beta chain features in type 1 diabetes. Study findings and constraints: For patients and controls alike, PCR might favor shorter templates to the same degree. cDNA-based sequencing might over-represent cells highly expressing TCR.

Investigators reverse transcribed all isolated RNA, so they sequenced expressed TCRB transcripts. Produced via immunoSEQ multiplex PCR; TCRdb's table is partial and in-frame only. The table lists 850,000 to 900,000 clones, 15% to 20% of them singletons. CD4+ naive, central memory, regulatory and stem cell-like memory cells were sorted via CD45RO/CCR7/CD25/CD127/CD95/CD27. The germline V gene encodes CDR1 MGHDK and CDR2 SYGVNS. The CDR3 extends over 16 amino acids. The J segment lost 6 bases and the V segment lost 6 bases, leaving 15 bases of the junction unmatched. Points on this clone: The antigen is unknown.

The gene calls are TRBV25-1 and TRBJ2-7; 9 nucleotides match TRBD2. The source material was naive CD4+ T cells from blood. The TCR sequence derives from a woman aged 18-29 years in good health. CDR3 in DNA: TGTGCCAGCAGAAAAGAGTTAGCGGGAGCTTCCAGCGAGCAGTACTTC. Protein: CASRKELAGASSEQYF.